Included here is one TCR beta chain sequence, with context. The data derive from a study of T cell changes during pregnancy in multiple sclerosis. The V gene's germline CDR1 is SEHNR and CDR2 FQNEAQ (reference sequence). The CDR3 is 14 amino acids. The V end lost 2 bases, the J end lost 2 bases, and 6 bases lay between the germline ends. This table comes from immunoSEQ multiplex PCR, and its TCRdb copy is limited to in-frame clones, with some not included. The sample shows about 44,000 clones, roughly nine tenths of them seen only once. This rearrangement joins TRBV7-9 to TRBJ2-2, with unresolved D. The TCR comes from a female donor with multiple sclerosis, enrolled in a pregnancy study. Material: CD4+ T cells from peripheral blood mononuclear cells, obtained after pregnancy. The CDR3 here is CASSLSSNTGELFF. CDR3 DNA sequence: TGTGCCAGCAGCTTATCCAGTAACACCGGGGAGCTGTTTTTT.